This is a list of T cell receptor beta chains from one sample in a study of T-cell reconstitution after alpha-beta-depleted transplantation in children. TCRdb reanalysed the PCR reads using MiXCR and keeps one entry per CDR3 protein. The sample lists about 580,000 distinct CDR3 sequences, 23% occurring once. Sample: PBMCs, mostly from graft donor cells, taken 360 days after TCRalphabeta/CD19-depleted stem cell transplant. These receptors all stem from a boy under two years old who had a stem cell transplant for acute myeloid leukemia, so the T cells may come from the graft donor. Both conserved end residues are part of each CDR3. The order of the fields is J gene, D gene, V gene, clone size, CDR3 protein. A D gene is named only where the DNA matches it firmly. The size field is filled for only some rows; it gives once, few, many or a size class.

TRBJ2-5,TRBD1,TRBV12-3/TRBV12-4,-,CASSPWTGVGETQYF
TRBJ2-1,-,TRBV12-3/TRBV12-4,many,CASSSSDRPWEQFF
TRBJ1-1,TRBD1,TRBV5-1,few,CASSLGQGAVNTEAFF
TRBJ2-2,-,TRBV5-1,many,CASSTRQADTGELFF
TRBJ1-6,TRBD1,TRBV5-1,-,CASSLEGAQTSPLHF
TRBJ2-7,TRBD2,TRBV6-2/TRBV6-3,-,CASSYKMGLAEAYEQYF
TRBJ2-2,-,TRBV12-3/TRBV12-4,few,CASSFGQTTGELFF
TRBJ1-1,-,TRBV2,-,CASRSEQLILMNTEAFF
TRBJ2-3,-,TRBV12-3/TRBV12-4,-,CASSLLASPDTQYF
TRBJ2-7,-,TRBV5-1,-,CASRYGNGASEQYF
TRBJ1-2,TRBD1,TRBV29-1,few,CSTSGSRDSYGYTF
TRBJ2-2,TRBD2,TRBV11-1,-,CASSSTSGGNTGELFF
TRBJ2-1,TRBD1,TRBV11-1,many,CASSHGNQRGHNEQFF
TRBJ2-1,-,TRBV12-3/TRBV12-4,many,CASSLPFGRNEQFF
TRBJ2-2,-,TRBV5-5,-,CASRGHLNTGELFF
TRBJ2-5,TRBD2,TRBV5-1,-,CASSTLAGEETQYF
TRBJ2-7,TRBD1,TRBV5-5,-,CASSLAGQPLYEQYF
TRBJ2-2,TRBD2,TRBV7-2,many,CASSSLSGGHTGELFF
TRBJ2-6,TRBD2,TRBV20-1,few,CSAPGERGGSGANVLTF
TRBJ2-2,-,TRBV4-3,-,CASSHTRNTGELFF
TRBJ1-6,-,TRBV20-1,few,CSAQINSPLHF
TRBJ1-2,-,TRBV12-3/TRBV12-4,many,CASSFRGYGYTF
TRBJ2-5,-,TRBV9,-,CASSPGAVFHQETQYF
TRBJ2-1,TRBD2,TRBV12-3/TRBV12-4,few,CASSSLSGGAYNEQFF
TRBJ2-2,TRBD2,TRBV12-3/TRBV12-4,-,CASSFWTSGGAGELFF
TRBJ2-5,-,TRBV29-1,many,CSVVGILQETQYF
TRBJ2-2,-,TRBV28,-,CASSLEGGRVITGELFF
TRBJ1-5,TRBD1,TRBV6-6,-,CASTDRGQPQHF
TRBJ2-3,-,TRBV5-6,few,CASSQGHPDTQYF
TRBJ2-1,TRBD2,TRBV20-1,few,CSARDWGGGILSYNEQFF
TRBJ1-5,-,TRBV7-8,-,CASSLDLYSNQPQHF
TRBJ1-1,-,TRBV7-9,many,CASRLGDTEAFF
TRBJ2-1,TRBD2,TRBV6-1,many,CASSREVEQFF
TRBJ1-5,-,TRBV11-1,few,CASSPSGWPEPQHF
TRBJ2-5,-,TRBV28,-,CASSYGGGEQETQYF
TRBJ1-4,-,TRBV4-2,many,CASSLRTVTNEKLFF
TRBJ1-5,-,TRBV20-1,few,CSGGQPQHF
TRBJ2-7,-,TRBV30,-,CAWSAQGYEQYF
TRBJ1-5,TRBD1,TRBV6-1,few,CASRNTGGPSNQPQHF
TRBJ2-3,-,TRBV4-3,many,CASSQDSVGLTDTQYF
TRBJ2-5,-,TRBV7-2,many,CASSLGVGTQYF
TRBJ1-1,-,TRBV7-9,-,CASSLDGGERRAFF
TRBJ2-2,TRBD1,TRBV30,-,CAWTLDRRVGELFF
TRBJ1-3,-,TRBV12-3/TRBV12-4,-,CASSSSTGGRGNTIYF
TRBJ2-3,-,TRBV15,many,CATSRGRRGSSTDTQYF
TRBJ1-3,TRBD1,TRBV18,-,CASSPNRGPSGNTIYF